The rows below give T cell receptor beta chains drawn from one sample of a study of siplizumab effects on memory and regulatory T cells. Data came from immunoSEQ multiplex PCR; TCRdb stores just in-frame clones and leaves some out. The sample includes 94,000 or so clones, under 95% of them seen just once. The sequencing input was CD8+ T cells sorted from blood. These receptors were obtained from a human donor in good health. CDR3s include the opening cysteine and the closing phenylalanine or tryptophan. D genes are given only for firm matches. Where a row states a size, it is once, few, many or the class of an expanded clone; other rows omit it.

size	V	D	J	CDR3	DNA
-	TRBV28	TRBD2	TRBJ2-7	CASSLIGGAYEQYF	TGTGCCAGCAGTTTGATCGGGGGGGCCTACGAGCAGTACTTC
-	TRBV19	-	TRBJ1-5	CASSIRRSNQPQHF	TGTGCCAGTAGTATAAGACGGAGCAATCAGCCCCAGCATTTT
-	TRBV29-1	-	TRBJ1-1	CSVDYQRRAFF	TGCAGCGTTGATTATCAGCGACGAGCTTTCTTT
-	TRBV7-8	-	TRBJ1-5	CASSLGGGGNQPQHF	TGTGCCAGCAGCTTAGGGGGCGGCGGCAATCAGCCCCAGCATTTT
-	TRBV27	-	TRBJ2-7	CASSFKARLTYEQYF	TGTGCCAGCAGTTTCAAGGCTCGACTAACCTACGAGCAGTACTTC
-	TRBV30	TRBD1	TRBJ2-2	CAWNRGPGELFF	TGTGCCTGGAACAGGGGGCCCGGGGAGCTGTTTTTT
-	TRBV7-9	TRBD1	TRBJ2-2	CASNPVTGVTGELFF	TGTGCCAGCAACCCCGTGACAGGGGTTACCGGGGAGCTGTTTTTT
few	TRBV5-1	TRBD1	TRBJ2-7	CASSYETGGYYEQYF	TGCGCCAGCAGCTACGAGACAGGGGGATACTACGAGCAGTACTTC
-	TRBV27	-	TRBJ2-7	CASSLRGRSSYEQYF	TGTGCCAGCAGTTTAAGGGGGAGGAGCTCCTACGAGCAGTACTTC
-	TRBV9	-	TRBJ2-1	CASSPGRTASEQFF	TGTGCCAGCAGCCCCGGCAGGACAGCAAGTGAGCAGTTCTTC
-	TRBV27	-	TRBJ2-1	CASSLFRRDQYNEQFF	TGTGCCAGCAGTTTATTTCGGCGGGACCAATACAATGAGCAGTTCTTC
-	TRBV19	-	TRBJ2-4	CASSMGRVEGKNIQYF	TGTGCCAGTAGTATGGGGCGGGTGGAGGGCAAAAACATTCAGTACTTC
-	TRBV4-1	-	TRBJ1-5	CASSPDSRMGNQPQHF	TGCGCCAGCAGCCCCGATTCGCGCATGGGCAATCAGCCCCAGCATTTT
-	TRBV5-3	-	TRBJ2-1	CARSLACRTGEDNEQFF	TGTGCCAGAAGCTTGGCCTGTAGGACGGGAGAAGACAATGAGCAGTTCTTC
-	TRBV29-1	TRBD2	TRBJ2-1	CSVNGDGLAAGYNEQFF	TGCAGCGTAAACGGCGATGGACTAGCGGCCGGTTACAATGAGCAGTTCTTC
-	TRBV5-1	-	TRBJ2-2	CASSLEGYSNTGELFF	TGCGCCAGCAGCTTGGAGGGGTATTCGAACACCGGGGAGCTGTTTTTT
-	TRBV29-1	TRBD2	TRBJ2-7	CSARSSGGVEQYF	TGCAGCGCCCGGTCCTCCGGGGGGGTCGAGCAGTACTTC
once	TRBV4-1	-	TRBJ1-2	CASSPTDSPYGYTF	TGCGCCAGCAGCCCAACTGACAGTCCCTATGGCTACACCTTC
-	TRBV7-8	TRBD2	TRBJ2-3	CASSLGGGGDTQYF	TGTGCCAGCAGCTTAGGCGGGGGGGGTGATACGCAGTATTTT
-	TRBV9	-	TRBJ2-6	CASSTTGTGANVLTF	TGTGCCAGCAGTACTACAGGAACCGGGGCCAACGTCCTGACTTTC
-	TRBV7-8	-	TRBJ2-3	CASSPVRLGGADTQYF	TGTGCCAGCAGCCCGGTGCGTTTGGGGGGAGCAGATACGCAGTATTTT
-	TRBV6-5	TRBD1	TRBJ1-1	CASSYSLAGGTEAFF	TGTGCCAGCAGTTACTCTTTGGCAGGGGGGACTGAAGCTTTCTTT
-	TRBV30	-	TRBJ2-7	CAWSVLNEQYF	TGTGCCTGGAGTGTACTAAACGAGCAGTACTTC
-	TRBV7-9	-	TRBJ2-5	CASSPPAARETQYF	TGTGCCAGCAGCCCCCCTGCGGCGAGAGAGACCCAGTACTTC
-	TRBV5-1	-	TRBJ2-3	CASSSRTIRTDTQYF	TGCGCCAGCAGCTCCAGGACTATTCGCACAGATACGCAGTATTTT
once	TRBV7-9	-	TRBJ2-5	CASSLVGVQETQYF	TGTGCCAGCAGCTTAGTAGGTGTACAAGAGACCCAGTACTTC